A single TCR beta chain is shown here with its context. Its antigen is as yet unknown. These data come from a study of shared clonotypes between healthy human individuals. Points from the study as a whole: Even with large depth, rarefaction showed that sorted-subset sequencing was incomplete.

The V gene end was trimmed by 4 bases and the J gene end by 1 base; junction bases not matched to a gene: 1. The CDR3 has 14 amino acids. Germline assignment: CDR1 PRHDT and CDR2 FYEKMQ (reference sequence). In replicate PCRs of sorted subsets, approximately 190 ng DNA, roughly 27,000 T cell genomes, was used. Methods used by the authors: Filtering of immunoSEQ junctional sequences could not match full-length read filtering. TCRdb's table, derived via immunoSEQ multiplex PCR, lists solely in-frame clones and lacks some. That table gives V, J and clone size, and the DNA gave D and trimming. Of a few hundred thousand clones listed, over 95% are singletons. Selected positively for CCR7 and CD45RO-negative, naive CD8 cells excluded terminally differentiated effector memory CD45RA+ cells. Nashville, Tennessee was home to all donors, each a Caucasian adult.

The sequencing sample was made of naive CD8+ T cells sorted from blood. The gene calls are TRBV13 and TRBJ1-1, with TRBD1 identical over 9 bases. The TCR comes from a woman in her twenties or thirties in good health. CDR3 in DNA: TGTGCCAGCAGCTGGGGACAGGGGAACACTGAAGCTTTCTTT. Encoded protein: CASSWGQGNTEAFF.